The 25 T cell receptor beta chains presented below share a single source sample, sequenced in a study of spatial heterogeneity in lung cancer. TCRdb reprocessed the 5' RACE reads with MiXCR, giving one entry per CDR3 protein. The repertoire holds 90,000 to 95,000 distinct CDR3 sequences, with roughly 12% as singletons. Time point given: sample taken at primary tumor resection. This specimen was PBMCs, taken at surgery. The receptors shown here come from a male donor with early-stage non-small cell lung cancer.

The gene calls are TRBV28 and TRBJ2-2; 7 bases are shared with TRBD1. This CDR3 comprises 12 residues. CDR1 is MDHEN and CDR2 is SYDVKM in the germline V gene. With 6 bases clipped from V and 12 bases from J, the junction kept 7 bases outside the gene matches. The CDR3 DNA is TGTGCCAGCAGGGAGCCGGGACAGCAGCTGTTTTTT. Its translation: CASREPGQQLFF.

This chain uses TRBV18 with TRBJ2-7; TRBD1 is a possible D gene (5 bases). Trimming removed 3 bases at V and 1 base at J, with 10 bases between. This CDR3 is 14 amino acids long. CDR1 is KGHSH and CDR2 is LQKENI in the germline V gene. CDR3 loop: CASSPPTVSYEQYF. As DNA, the CDR3 is TGTGCCAGCTCACCGCCGACAGTTTCCTACGAGCAGTACTTC.

This clonotype has a handful of counts. The chain combines TRBV9 with TRBJ2-5; perhaps TRBD1 as D (6 bases). V was trimmed by 0 bases and J by 2 bases, leaving 14 bases between them. CDR1 SGDLS and CDR2 YYNGEE come from the germline V gene. There are 16 residues in the CDR3. CDR3: CASSVDGQGRQETQYF. CDR3 bases: TGTGCCAGCAGCGTAGATGGGCAGGGGCGGCAAGAGACCCAGTACTTC.

In this sample, this clonotype turned up once. V is TRBV20-1 and J is TRBJ2-5; 11 bases line up with TRBD2. The germline V gene encodes CDR1 DFQATT and CDR2 SNEGSKA (reference sequence). The CDR3 covers 13 residues. V was clipped by 6 bases and J by 6 bases; unmatched bases: 6. The CDR3 sequence is CSAPGLADKTQYF. Here the CDR3 DNA reads TGCAGTGCCCCGGGACTAGCGGATAAGACCCAGTACTTC.

Only a few counts were recorded for this clonotype. The rearrangement links TRBV28 to TRBJ2-3; maybe TRBD2 (5 bases). The CDR3 consists of 14 residues. Trimming cost V 2 bases and J 2 bases, with 8 bases left between them. Germline V gene lookup returns CDR1 MDHEN and CDR2 SYDVKM. The CDR3 DNA reads TGTGCCAGCAGTTTAAGAGCGGCCACAGATACGCAGTATTTT. Protein product: CASSLRAATDTQYF.

J is TRBJ1-3 and V is TRBV18; 8 nucleotides line up with TRBD1. Germline V gives CDR1 KGHSH, CDR2 LQKENI. J lost 0 bases, V lost 6 bases, and 10 bases had no gene match. The CDR3 is 17 amino acids. The DNA of the CDR3 is TGTGCCAGCTCCCTTCCGGGACAGGCCCACTCTGGAAACACCATATATTTT. Translated: CASSLPGQAHSGNTIYF.

This clonotype appeared a few times. The chain joins TRBV28 to TRBJ1-4; unclear D gene. Germline lookup yields CDR1 MDHEN and CDR2 SYDVKM. The CDR3 has 13 amino acids. The CDR3 region is CATDSAGDEKLFF. Here the CDR3 DNA reads TGTGCTACTGACTCTGCCGGTGATGAAAAACTGTTTTTT.

Only a few counts were recorded for this clonotype. The chain combines TRBV7-9 with TRBJ1-4; D is uncertain. Per the germline V gene, CDR1 is SEHNR and CDR2 is FQNEAQ (reference sequence). V shed 2 bases and J shed 6 bases, with 13 bases lying between them. The CDR3 has 15 amino acids. Here the CDR3 reads CASSLNGAEDEKLFF. CDR3 coding DNA: TGTGCCAGCAGCTTAAACGGAGCAGAGGATGAAAAACTGTTTTTT. Full variable domain (missing parts from reference TRBV7-9 and TRBJ1-4): DTGVSQNPRHKITKRGQNVTFRCDPISEHNRLYWYRQTLGQGPEFLTYFQNEAQLEKSRLLSDRFSAERPKGSFSTLEIQRTEQGDSAMYLCASSLNGAEDEKLFFGSGTQLSVL.

V gene TRBV20-1 combines with J gene TRBJ1-4; D not certain. The CDR3 contains 14 residues. In germline, CDR1 is DFQATT, CDR2 SNEGSKA (reference sequence). V gave up 6 bases and J gave up 0 bases, with 11 bases separating them. The CDR3 sequence is CSAQPGTTNEKLFF. The CDR3, as DNA: TGCAGTGCCCAGCCGGGGACAACTAATGAAAAACTGTTTTTT.

The chain recombines TRBV24-1 with TRBJ2-2; D may be TRBD2 (6 bases). V lost 10 bases and J lost 0, with 11 bases in between. CDR3 length equals 14 residues. In germline, CDR1 is KGHDR, CDR2 SFDVKD. In nucleotides, the CDR3 is TGTGCCACTAGCGGAACGGCGAACACCGGGGAGCTGTTTTTT. Amino acids: CATSGTANTGELFF.

The sample holds a few counts of this clonotype. The V gene is TRBV28, the J gene TRBJ1-2, with D tentatively TRBD1 (5 bases). Trimming took off 6 bases at V and 0 bases at J, with 11 bases between the two ends. Germline V gene sequence: CDR1 MDHEN, CDR2 SYDVKM. The CDR3 runs 14 residues. CDR3 sequence (DNA): TGTGCCAGCAGCCCAGGGTTTCCTAACTATGGCTACACCTTC. This gives the protein CASSPGFPNYGYTF.

The chain links TRBV25-1 to TRBJ1-6; D remains unclear. Trimming removed 8 bases at V and 10 bases at J, with 6 bases between. Germline V CDR1 and CDR2: MGHDK, SYGVNS. CDR3 length equals 10 residues. In DNA form, the CDR3 reads TGTGCCAGCCTTCCATCACCCCTCCACTTT. Translating gives CASLPSPLHF. Drawing the rest from reference TRBV25-1 and TRBJ1-6, the complete variable domain is EADIYQTPRYLVIGTGKKITLECSQTMGHDKMYWYQQDPGMELHLIHYSYGVNSTEKGDLSSESTVSRIRTEHFPLTLESARPSHTSQYLCASLPSPLHFGNGTRLTVT.

The gene calls are TRBV24-1 and TRBJ2-7; D may be TRBD1 (6 bases). There are 14 residues in the CDR3. V was clipped by 4 bases and J by 3 bases, with 12 bases between them. Germline lookup yields CDR1 KGHDR and CDR2 SFDVKD. CDR3 sequence reads: CATSDPKDSYEQYF. CDR3 bases: TGTGCCACCAGTGACCCGAAGGACAGCTACGAGCAGTACTTC.

This clonotype was counted once. This chain uses TRBV7-6 with TRBJ1-5; 10 positions match TRBD1. Germline CDR1 reads SGHVS; CDR2 reads FNYEAQ. The V and J ends lost 5 bases and 4 bases, in that order; junction bases with no gene match: 5. CDR3 size: 15 residues. The chain's CDR3 is CASSRRTGGNQPQHF. The CDR3 DNA reads TGTGCCAGCAGCCGGAGGACAGGGGGGAATCAGCCCCAGCATTTT.

This chain uses TRBV7-3 with TRBJ2-5, with a tentative D call TRBD1 (6 bases). V was trimmed by 4 bases and J by 0 bases, leaving 9 bases between them. The germline V gene encodes CDR1 SGHTA and CDR2 FQGTGA. The CDR3 has 14 amino acids. CDR3 nucleotides: TGTGCCAGCAGCTCTGACAGGCACCAAGAGACCCAGTACTTC. It yields the protein CASSSDRHQETQYF. The whole variable domain, filled in from reference TRBV7-3 and TRBJ2-5, reads GAGVSQTPSNKVTEKGKYVELRCDPISGHTALYWYRQSLGQGPEFLIYFQGTGAADDSGLPNDRFFAVRPEGSVSTLKIQRTERGDSAVYLCASSSDRHQETQYFGPGTRLLVL.

This clonotype was seen a handful of times. The V and J genes are TRBV9 and TRBJ2-3; D might be TRBD2 (6 bases). The germline V gene has CDR1 SGDLS and CDR2 YYNGEE. This CDR3 has 16 residues. V was cut by 0 bases and J by 0 bases, with 11 bases left in between. In DNA, the CDR3 is TGTGCCAGCAGCGTAGGGGGTAGCGGAAGCACAGATACGCAGTATTTT. Its protein product is CASSVGGSGSTDTQYF.

The chain links TRBV12-3 or TRBV12-4 to TRBJ1-2, with D hard to call. CDR3 size: 12 residues. Trimming removed 3 bases at V and 3 bases at J, with 5 bases between. In nucleotides, the CDR3 is TGTGCCAGCAGTTTTTCAGACTATGGCTACACCTTC. Protein sequence: CASSFSDYGYTF.

V gene TRBV7-2 combines with J gene TRBJ2-2, with 8 bases fitting TRBD1. V lost 5 bases and J lost 4; bases outside the gene matches: 6. The CDR3 loop spans 15 amino acids. CDR1 is SGHTA and CDR2 is FQGNSA in the germline V gene. This CDR3 reads CASSVRGLGTGELFF. The DNA for the CDR3 is TGTGCCAGCAGCGTCAGGGGGCTCGGCACCGGGGAGCTGTTTTTT.

The chain has TRBV24-1 and TRBJ2-5, with 7 bases that match TRBD2. This CDR3 has 12 residues. Germline CDR1 KGHDR, CDR2 SFDVKD. Losses at the gene ends were 6 bases for V and 4 bases for J; bases not matched to a gene: 1. The CDR3 spells CATSTGGETQYF. In DNA, the CDR3 is TGTGCCACCAGTACGGGGGGAGAGACCCAGTACTTC.

The CDR3 region is CSARTDRGDTGELFF. CDR3 nucleotide sequence: TGCAGTGCTAGAACCGACAGGGGAGACACCGGGGAGCTGTTTTTT. The chain employs TRBV20-1 and TRBJ2-2; TRBD1 matches at 8 bases. V shed 2 bases and J 3 bases; nucleotides not matched to a gene: 5. The V gene's germline CDR1 is DFQATT and CDR2 SNEGSKA (reference sequence). The CDR3 runs to 15 residues.

This chain uses TRBV28 with TRBJ2-7, with TRBD1 identical over 8 bases. The CDR3 covers 15 residues. J lost 5 bases, V lost 4 bases, and 10 bases had no gene match. CDR1 and CDR2 from the germline V gene are MDHEN and SYDVKM. CDR3 sequence: CASSYSTGGRNEQYF. Here the CDR3 DNA reads TGTGCCAGCAGTTATAGTACAGGGGGTCGTAACGAGCAGTACTTC.

The chain employs TRBV20-1 and TRBJ2-3; 8 bases are shared with TRBD2. There are 16 residues in the CDR3. CDR1 and CDR2 (germline): DFQATT, SNEGSKA (reference sequence). V shed 0 bases and J 5 bases; nucleotides not matched to a gene: 10. The CDR3 loop reads CSAREFRAGAVDTQYF. In DNA, the CDR3 is TGCAGTGCTAGAGAATTCCGAGCGGGAGCTGTAGATACGCAGTATTTT.

This clonotype was detected a few times. The CDR3 loop is CASSPSGRAWSEQYF. The DNA of the CDR3 is TGTGCCAGCAGTCCAAGCGGGAGGGCCTGGTCCGAGCAGTACTTC. The rearrangement links TRBV6-6 to TRBJ2-7, with TRBD2 identical over 10 bases. Germline V gene sequence: CDR1 MNHNY, CDR2 SVGAGI (reference sequence). The trim removed 5 bases at V and 6 bases at J, leaving 10 bases unmatched. The CDR3 consists of 15 residues.

V is TRBV7-8 and J is TRBJ1-4; D unresolved. The CDR3 runs 14 residues. Germline V gene data show CDR1 as SGHVS and CDR2 as FQNEAQ. Trimming took 0 bases from V and 7 from J, leaving 9 bases between them. The CDR3 loop reads CASSLAAPFEKLFF. CDR3 nucleotide sequence: TGTGCCAGCAGCTTAGCGGCCCCCTTTGAAAAACTGTTTTTT.

The chain has TRBV4-3 and TRBJ1-4; 10 bases line up with TRBD1. The germline gives CDR1 LGHNA, CDR2 YSLEER. This CDR3 is built from 15 residues. V dropped 6 bases and J dropped 6; count of bases not matched to a gene: 7. CDR3 sequence reads: CASRPSGQGDEKLFF. The CDR3 bases are TGCGCCAGCAGACCCTCCGGACAGGGGGATGAAAAACTGTTTTTT.